A selection of T cell receptor beta chains follows, all from one sample in a study of T cell repertoires in cytomegalovirus infection. Using its own MiXCR run on the reads, TCRdb lists one record per CDR3 protein. The sample has almost 550,000 distinct CDR3 sequences, 16% seen once. Material for sequencing was CD8+ T cells from PBMCs. The receptors derive from a human donor in good health (CMV status not recorded). Some clones in this sample may be carry-over from other donors' samples. The CDR3 runs from the conserved cysteine through the conserved F or W. The D gene is left open where the match is weak. Size is omitted from some rows. Given values are once, few, many or a class for expanded clones.

clone_size	d_call	cdr3_length	v_call	j_call	cdr3_nt	cdr3_aa
few	-	14	TRBV6-5	TRBJ1-1	TGTGCCAGCAGTCCGATGGTCCGCCTTGATGAAGCTTTCTTT	CASSPMVRLDEAFF
many	TRBD2	17	TRBV4-1	TRBJ2-7	TGCGCCAGCAGCCAAGGAGCTAGCGGGAGACCCTCCTACGAGCAGTACTTC	CASSQGASGRPSYEQYF
-	-	13	TRBV12-3/TRBV12-4	TRBJ2-7	TGTGCCAGCAGTTTTAACACCCCCTACGAGCAGTACTTC	CASSFNTPYEQYF
many	TRBD2	17	TRBV7-3	TRBJ2-4	TGTGCCAGCAGCTTTCCCTGCGGGAGCTTAGCCAAAAACATTCAGTACTTC	CASSFPCGSLAKNIQYF
few	-	14	TRBV9	TRBJ1-2	TGTGCCAGCAGCGTAGGCAGCCTAAACTATGGCTACACCTTC	CASSVGSLNYGYTF
-	TRBD1	15	TRBV10-1	TRBJ2-7	TGCGCCAGCAGTGAGTCCGGGACAGGGGAATACGAGCAGTACTTC	CASSESGTGEYEQYF
few	TRBD1	13	TRBV2	TRBJ2-1	TGTGCCAGGGGGGACAGGGCTGACAATGAGCAGTTCTTC	CARGDRADNEQFF
few	-	11	TRBV7-9	TRBJ2-5	TGTGCCGATGGGACGCGGGAGACCCAGTACTTC	CADGTRETQYF
-	-	14	TRBV2	TRBJ2-5	TGTGCCCCCCAATGGGGCAGGGGAGCAGAGACCCAGTACTTC	CAPQWGRGAETQYF
-	TRBD2	20	TRBV15	TRBJ2-3	TGTGCCACCAGCAGACCTACTCTAGCGGGAGGGCCTCTCCACACAGATACGCAGTATTTT	CATSRPTLAGGPLHTDTQYF
few	TRBD1	15	TRBV4-3	TRBJ2-5	TGCGCCAGCAGCTTTAGGACAGGGACACAAGAGACCCAGTACTTC	CASSFRTGTQETQYF
many	-	15	TRBV27	TRBJ2-1	TGTGCCAGCAGTCCAGGGATCAACTCCTACAATGAGCAGTTCTTC	CASSPGINSYNEQFF
many	-	17	TRBV28	TRBJ2-7	TGTGCCAGCAGTTTATGGGAACGGGGATCCCCTCCCTACGAGCAGTACTTC	CASSLWERGSPPYEQYF
many	-	16	TRBV6-5	TRBJ2-7	TGTGCCAGCAGTTACTCGACGGGTTATAACTCCTACGAGCAGTACTTC	CASSYSTGYNSYEQYF
-	-	14	TRBV9	TRBJ2-3	TGTGCCAGCAGCATCGGGGCGAACAGAGATACGCAGTATTTT	CASSIGANRDTQYF
-	-	13	TRBV6-5	TRBJ2-7	TGTGCCAGCAGTTACGCGGGCCCCAACGAGCAGTACTTC	CASSYAGPNEQYF
-	TRBD2	16	TRBV6-6	TRBJ2-1	TGTGCCAGCAGTTACTCCTCTAGCGGCTCCTACAATGAGCAGTTCTTC	CASSYSSSGSYNEQFF
-	-	13	TRBV29-1	TRBJ1-1	TGCAGCGTTTTAACGGGATCGGGGACTGAAGCTTTCTTT	CSVLTGSGTEAFF